This TCR beta chain was recovered during a study of T cell responses to AZD1222 COVID-19 vaccine. With respect to this clone: The antigen is unknown.

The germline V gene encodes CDR1 SGHRS and CDR2 YFSETQ. J lost 3 bases, V lost 0 bases, and 7 bases had no gene match. The CDR3 totals 16 residues. The repertoire was sequenced with immunoSEQ multiplex PCR; TCRdb's copy has only in-frame clones and lacks some. The table has more than 60,000 clones, more than 65% seen once; the top ten hold 15% to 20%. Findings of the study overall: Targets within unmutated variant regions were reportedly found for nearly half of spike-specific TCRs.

The chain combines TRBV5-1 with TRBJ2-7; 9 nucleotides match TRBD1. The specimen comprised peripheral blood, sampled on day 0 of AZD1222 vaccination. This clonotype was sampled from an adult in good health. CDR3 nucleotide sequence: TGCGCCAGCAGCTTGGGTGGGACAGGGAATAACTACGAGCAGTACTTC. It codes for CASSLGGTGNNYEQYF.